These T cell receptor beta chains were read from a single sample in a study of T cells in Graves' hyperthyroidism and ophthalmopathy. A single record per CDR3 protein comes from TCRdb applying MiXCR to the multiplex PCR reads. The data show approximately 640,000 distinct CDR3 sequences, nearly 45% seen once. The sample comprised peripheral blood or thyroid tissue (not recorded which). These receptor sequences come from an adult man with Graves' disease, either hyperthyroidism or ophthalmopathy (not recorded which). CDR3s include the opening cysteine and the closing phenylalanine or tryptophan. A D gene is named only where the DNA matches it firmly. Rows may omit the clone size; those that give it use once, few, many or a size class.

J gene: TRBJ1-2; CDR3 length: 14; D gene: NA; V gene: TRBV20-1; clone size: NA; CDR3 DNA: TGCAGTGCTAGAGCGACAGATTATAACTATGGCTACACCTTC; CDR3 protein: CSARATDYNYGYTF
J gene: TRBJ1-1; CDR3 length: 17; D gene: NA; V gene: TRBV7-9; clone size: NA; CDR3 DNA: TGTGCCAGCAGCTTAGGTCAGGGGATGGGTATGAACACTGAAGCTTTCTTT; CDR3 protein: CASSLGQGMGMNTEAFF
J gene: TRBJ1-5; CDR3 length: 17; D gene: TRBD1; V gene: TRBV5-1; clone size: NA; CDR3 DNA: TGCGCCAGCAGCTCCGGGACAGGGGGCGCGGGTGTTCAGCCCCAGCATTTT; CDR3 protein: CASSSGTGGAGVQPQHF
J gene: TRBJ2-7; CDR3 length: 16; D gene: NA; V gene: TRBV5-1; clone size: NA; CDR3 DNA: TGCGCCAGCAGCCTCAACCCCCCGGGAGTCTCCTACGAGCAGTACTTC; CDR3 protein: CASSLNPPGVSYEQYF
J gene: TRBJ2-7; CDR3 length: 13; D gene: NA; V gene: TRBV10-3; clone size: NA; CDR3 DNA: TGTGCCATCAGTTTGCAGCATACCTACGAGCAGTACTTC; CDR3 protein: CAISLQHTYEQYF
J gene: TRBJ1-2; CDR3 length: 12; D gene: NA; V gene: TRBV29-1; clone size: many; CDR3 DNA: TGCAGCGTAGAGACAGTCAACTATGGCTACACCTTC; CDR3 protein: CSVETVNYGYTF
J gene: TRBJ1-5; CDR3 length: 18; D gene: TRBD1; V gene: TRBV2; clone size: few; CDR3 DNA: TGTGCCAGCAGTGCTGAGGGGGCCGATATTCCTAGCAATCAGCCCCAGCATTTT; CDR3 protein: CASSAEGADIPSNQPQHF
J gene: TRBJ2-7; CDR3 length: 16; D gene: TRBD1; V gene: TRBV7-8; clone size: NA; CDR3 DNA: TGTGCCAGCAGCCCCGGGCCGGGACAGGACTCCTACGAGCAGTACTTC; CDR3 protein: CASSPGPGQDSYEQYF
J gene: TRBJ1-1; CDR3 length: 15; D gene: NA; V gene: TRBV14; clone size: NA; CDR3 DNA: TGTGCCAGCAGCCAACATAATATCGGGGACACTGAAGCTTTCTTT; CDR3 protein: CASSQHNIGDTEAFF
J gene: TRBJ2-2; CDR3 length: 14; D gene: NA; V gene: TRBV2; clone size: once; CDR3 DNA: TGTGCCAGCAGTGAAGCGGGAGACACCGGGGAGCTGTTTTTT; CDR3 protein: CASSEAGDTGELFF
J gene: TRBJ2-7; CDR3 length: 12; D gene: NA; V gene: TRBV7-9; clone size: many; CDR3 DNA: TGTGCCAGCAGCTTCCCCGGGGCAGAGCAGTACTTC; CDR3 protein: CASSFPGAEQYF
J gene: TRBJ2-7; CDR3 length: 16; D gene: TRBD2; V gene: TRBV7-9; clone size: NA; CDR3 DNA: TGTGCCAGCAGCTCACGACTAGCGGGAGGACAATTCGAGCAGTACTTC; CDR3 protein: CASSSRLAGGQFEQYF
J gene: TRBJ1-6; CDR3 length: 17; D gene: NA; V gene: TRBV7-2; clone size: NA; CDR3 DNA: TGTGCCAGCAGCTGGAAGCAAGGGGATTTATCTAATTCACCCCTCCACTTT; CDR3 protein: CASSWKQGDLSNSPLHF
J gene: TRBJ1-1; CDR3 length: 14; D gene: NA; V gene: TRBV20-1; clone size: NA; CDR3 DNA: TGCAGTGCTTCAGCGGGATTCTGGAACACTGAAGCTTTCTTT; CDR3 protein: CSASAGFWNTEAFF
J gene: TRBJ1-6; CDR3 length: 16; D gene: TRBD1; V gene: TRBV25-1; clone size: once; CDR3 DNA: TGTGCCAGCAGTGATAACCGACAGGGGACTACCTCACCCCTCCACTTT; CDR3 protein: CASSDNRQGTTSPLHF
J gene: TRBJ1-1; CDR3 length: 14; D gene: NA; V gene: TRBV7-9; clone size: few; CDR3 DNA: TGTGCCAGCAGTTACTCGACCTTGAACACTGAAGCTTTCTTT; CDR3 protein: CASSYSTLNTEAFF
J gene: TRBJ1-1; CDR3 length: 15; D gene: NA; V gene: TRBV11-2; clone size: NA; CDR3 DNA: TGTGCCAGCAGCCTGGACAGACTGAGGTACACTGAAGCTTTCTTT; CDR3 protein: CASSLDRLRYTEAFF
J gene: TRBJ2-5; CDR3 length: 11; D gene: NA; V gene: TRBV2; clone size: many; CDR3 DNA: TGTGCCACCCGGGGTATGGAGACCCAGTACTTC; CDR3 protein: CATRGMETQYF
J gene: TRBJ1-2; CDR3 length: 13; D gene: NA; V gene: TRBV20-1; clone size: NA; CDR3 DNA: TGCAGTGCTAGAGATGCCTCGTGGGCGGGCTACACCTTC; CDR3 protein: CSARDASWAGYTF
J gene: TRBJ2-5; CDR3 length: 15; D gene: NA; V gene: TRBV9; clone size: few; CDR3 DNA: TGTGCCAGCAGCGTACAAACCGGGACCGGGGAGACCCAGTACTTC; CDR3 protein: CASSVQTGTGETQYF
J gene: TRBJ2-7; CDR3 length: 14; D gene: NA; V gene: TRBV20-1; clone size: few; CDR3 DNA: TGCAGTGCCCACCGGGCCTCGGGGGGCCACGAGCAGTACTTC; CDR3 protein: CSAHRASGGHEQYF
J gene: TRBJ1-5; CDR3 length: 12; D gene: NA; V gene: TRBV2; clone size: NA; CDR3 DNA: TGTGCCAGCACAGAACAGGTGACTGGCAAGCATTTT; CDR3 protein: CASTEQVTGKHF
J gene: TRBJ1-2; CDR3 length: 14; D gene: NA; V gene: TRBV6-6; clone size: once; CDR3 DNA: TGTGCCAGCAGCCTCCTGGGACACGGCTATGGCTACACCTTC; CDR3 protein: CASSLLGHGYGYTF
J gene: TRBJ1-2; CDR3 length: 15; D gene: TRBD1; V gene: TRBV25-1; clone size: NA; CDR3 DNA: TGTGCCAGCAGTGAAGGGACAGGGAGGGGATATGGCTACACCTTC; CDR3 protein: CASSEGTGRGYGYTF
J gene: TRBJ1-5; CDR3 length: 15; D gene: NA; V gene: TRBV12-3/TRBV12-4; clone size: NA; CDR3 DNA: TGTGCCAGACCCGTACCCGGGCTAAGGTATCAGCCCCAGCATTTT; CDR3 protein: CARPVPGLRYQPQHF
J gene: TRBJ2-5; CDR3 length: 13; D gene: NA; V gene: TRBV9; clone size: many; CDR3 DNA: TGTGCCAGCAGCTCCGCGCGGGAAGAGACCCAGTACTTC; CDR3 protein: CASSSAREETQYF
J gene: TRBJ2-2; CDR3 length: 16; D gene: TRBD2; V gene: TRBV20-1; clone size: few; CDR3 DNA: TGCAGTGCTAGAAAGCTAGCGGGGGGTGCCACCGGGGAGCTGTTTTTT; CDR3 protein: CSARKLAGGATGELFF
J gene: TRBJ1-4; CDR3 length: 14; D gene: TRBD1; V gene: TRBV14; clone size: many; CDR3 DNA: TGTGCCAGCAGCCGGACAGGATATAATGAAAAACTGTTTTTT; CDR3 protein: CASSRTGYNEKLFF
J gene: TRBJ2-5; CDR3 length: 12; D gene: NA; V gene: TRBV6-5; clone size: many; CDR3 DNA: TGTGCCAGCAGTGATGTGTCCGAGACCCAGTACTTC; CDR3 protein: CASSDVSETQYF
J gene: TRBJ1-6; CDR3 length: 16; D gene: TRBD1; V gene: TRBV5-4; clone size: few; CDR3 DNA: TGTGCCAGCAGCCCCTATCTGGGACAGCAGAATTCACCCCTCCACTTT; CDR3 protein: CASSPYLGQQNSPLHF
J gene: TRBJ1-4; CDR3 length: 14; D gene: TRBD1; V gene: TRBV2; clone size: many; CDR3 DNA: TGTGCCAGCAGATCGACAGGGGAAGTCGGAAAACTGTTTTTT; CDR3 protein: CASRSTGEVGKLFF
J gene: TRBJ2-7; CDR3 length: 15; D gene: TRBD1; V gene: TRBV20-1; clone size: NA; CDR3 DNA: TGCAGTGCTAGCAGTGTGGGCGGGACAGGGGCCGAGCAGTACTTC; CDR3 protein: CSASSVGGTGAEQYF
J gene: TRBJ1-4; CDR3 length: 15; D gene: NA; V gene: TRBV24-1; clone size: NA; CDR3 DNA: TGTGCCACCAGTGACCCAGGGGATTCTAATGAAAAACTGTTTTTT; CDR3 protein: CATSDPGDSNEKLFF
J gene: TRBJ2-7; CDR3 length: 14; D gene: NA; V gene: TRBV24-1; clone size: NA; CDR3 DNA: TGTGCCACCAGTGCCAGCAGCTCCTCCTACGAGCAGTACTTC; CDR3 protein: CATSASSSSYEQYF
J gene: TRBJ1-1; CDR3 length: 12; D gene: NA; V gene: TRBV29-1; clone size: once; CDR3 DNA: TGCAGCGTTGACATCACAGGGTCCTCGGCTTTCTTT; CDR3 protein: CSVDITGSSAFF
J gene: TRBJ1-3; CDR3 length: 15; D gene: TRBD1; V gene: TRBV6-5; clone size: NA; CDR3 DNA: TGTGCCAGCAGTTACTGGGGGACAGGTATGGACACCATATATTTT; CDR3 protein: CASSYWGTGMDTIYF
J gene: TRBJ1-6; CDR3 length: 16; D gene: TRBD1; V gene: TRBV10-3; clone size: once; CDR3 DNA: TGTGCCATCAGCGGGACAGGAAGCTCCTATAATTCACCCCTCCACTTT; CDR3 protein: CAISGTGSSYNSPLHF
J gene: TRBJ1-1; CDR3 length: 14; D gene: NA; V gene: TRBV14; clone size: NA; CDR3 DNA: TGTGCCAGCAGTTTCGTGGGCGTTTACACTGAAGCTTTCTTT; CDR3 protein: CASSFVGVYTEAFF
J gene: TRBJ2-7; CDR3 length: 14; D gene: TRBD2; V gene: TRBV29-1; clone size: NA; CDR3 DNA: TGCAGTGATTGGGCTAGCGGGGGCTCCTACGAGCAGTACTTC; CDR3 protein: CSDWASGGSYEQYF
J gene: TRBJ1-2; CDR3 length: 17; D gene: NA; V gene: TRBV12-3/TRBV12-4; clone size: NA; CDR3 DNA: TGTGCCAGCAGCCAAGACTCGGAGCTCCTCATCCCCTATGGCTACACCTTC; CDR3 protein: CASSQDSELLIPYGYTF
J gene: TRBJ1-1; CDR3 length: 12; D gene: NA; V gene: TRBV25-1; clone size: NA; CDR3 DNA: TGTGCCAGCAGTGAACAGGGAGCTGAAGCTTTCTTT; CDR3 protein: CASSEQGAEAFF
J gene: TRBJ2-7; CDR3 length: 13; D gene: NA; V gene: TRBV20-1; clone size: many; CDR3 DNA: TGCAGTGCTACTAGCGTTCACTCCTACGAGCAGTACTTC; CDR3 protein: CSATSVHSYEQYF
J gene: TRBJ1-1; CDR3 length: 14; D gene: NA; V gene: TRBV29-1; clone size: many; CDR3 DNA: TGCAGCGTTGAAGTAGCAGGGACGAGAACTGAAGCTTTCTTT; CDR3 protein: CSVEVAGTRTEAFF
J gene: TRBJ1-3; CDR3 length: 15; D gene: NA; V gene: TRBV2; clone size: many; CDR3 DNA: TGTGCCAGCAGTGAAGGGCAGATCTCTGGAAACACCATATATTTT; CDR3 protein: CASSEGQISGNTIYF
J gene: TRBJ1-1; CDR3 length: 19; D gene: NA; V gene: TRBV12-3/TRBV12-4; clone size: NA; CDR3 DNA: TGTGCCAGCAGCCTCTACCCCGGGGTCTTCATCGAGGGGCGCACTGAAGCTTTCTTT; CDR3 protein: CASSLYPGVFIEGRTEAFF
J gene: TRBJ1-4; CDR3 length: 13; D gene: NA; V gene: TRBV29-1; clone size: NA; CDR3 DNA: TGCAGCGTTGGGACGGGGGATGGCGAAAAACTGTTTTTT; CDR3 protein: CSVGTGDGEKLFF
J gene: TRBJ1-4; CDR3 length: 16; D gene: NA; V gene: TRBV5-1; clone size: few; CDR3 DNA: TGCGCCAGCAGCTTGGCGACAGTTGGGGCTAGTGAAAAACTGTTTTTT; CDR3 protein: CASSLATVGASEKLFF
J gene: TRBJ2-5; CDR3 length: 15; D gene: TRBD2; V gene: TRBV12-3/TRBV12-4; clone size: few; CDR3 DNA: TGTGCCAGCAGCCCCGGGACTAGCTCTTTGGAGACCCAGTACTTC; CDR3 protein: CASSPGTSSLETQYF
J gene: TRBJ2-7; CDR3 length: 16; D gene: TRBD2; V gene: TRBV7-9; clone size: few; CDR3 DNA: TGTGCCAGCAGCCTCAGTAGCGGGAGGGCCTTCTACGAGCAGTACTTC; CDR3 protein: CASSLSSGRAFYEQYF
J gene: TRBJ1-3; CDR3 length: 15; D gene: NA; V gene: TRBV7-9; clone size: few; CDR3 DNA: TGTGCCAGCAGCTTTGGCAGGGAAACTGGAAACACCATATATTTT; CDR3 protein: CASSFGRETGNTIYF
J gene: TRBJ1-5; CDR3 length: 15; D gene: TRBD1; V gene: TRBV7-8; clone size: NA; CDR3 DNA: TGTGCCAGCAGCCCTGGAGACAGGGGGAATCAGCCCCAGCATTTT; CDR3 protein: CASSPGDRGNQPQHF